The 5 T cell receptor beta chains in this list originate from one sample, sequenced in a study of T cell responses to AZD1222 COVID-19 vaccine. Repertoires were generated with immunoSEQ multiplex PCR, while TCRdb's copy carries only in-frame clones and drops some. The table includes over 120,000 clones, roughly 88% detected once. Source: peripheral blood, taken 28 days after the second dose of the MenACWY control vaccine. The receptors come from an adult who received the MenACWY meningococcal vaccine as a control.

The gene calls are TRBV28 and TRBJ1-2; weak D call: TRBD1 (5 bases). This CDR3 is built from 13 residues. With 6 bases removed from V and 5 bases from J, the gap between germline ends came to 13 bases. The germline V gene encodes CDR1 MDHEN and CDR2 SYDVKM. The CDR3 region is CASRGGTRYGYTF. CDR3 DNA sequence: TGTGCCAGCAGGGGGGGGACTAGGTATGGCTACACCTTC.

The rearrangement uses TRBV9 and TRBJ2-7; D uncertain. The CDR3 is made up of 14 amino acids. Looked up from germline, CDR1 is SGDLS and CDR2 is YYNGEE. The V gene lost 0 bases and the J gene lost 2 bases, with 9 bases spanning the gap. The CDR3 coding sequence is TGTGCCAGCAGCGTAGGGGTGGGTACCTACGAGCAGTACTTC. It is translated as CASSVGVGTYEQYF.

The rearrangement uses TRBV5-1 and TRBJ2-7, with D perhaps TRBD1 or TRBD2 (5 bases each). The CDR3 runs 14 residues. V was shortened by 3 bases and J by 2 bases, with 12 bases between the two germline ends. The germline CDR1 and CDR2 sequences are SGHRS and YFSETQ. CDR3 sequence reads: CASSWDGRPYEQYF. The DNA of the CDR3 is TGCGCCAGCAGCTGGGACGGCCGGCCCTACGAGCAGTACTTC.

This clone was seen a few times. This chain links TRBV6-1 with TRBJ2-2, with a weak D call TRBD1 (5 bases). Germline CDR1 reads MNHNS; CDR2 reads SASEGT. V gave up 1 base and J gave up 4 bases, with 19 bases separating them. The CDR3 totals 18 residues. In DNA form, the CDR3 reads TGTGCCAGCAGTGAAGTGGAGATGCTATGGGGCTCCACCGGGGAGCTGTTTTTT. Translation: CASSEVEMLWGSTGELFF.

The V call is TRBV25-1, the J call TRBJ1-2; maybe TRBD1 (5 bases). The V end was cut by 4 bases, the J end by 1 base, with 7 bases between. The V gene's germline CDR1 is MGHDK and CDR2 SYGVNS. CDR3 length equals 13 residues. The CDR3 is CASSAQGNYGYTF. The CDR3, as DNA: TGTGCCAGCAGTGCCCAGGGTAACTATGGCTACACCTTC.